This TCR beta chain was recovered during a study of PD-L1 blockade in urothelial cancer. Trimming took 2 bases from V and 5 from J, leaving 7 bases between them. This CDR3 region has 12 residues. Germline V gives CDR1 SGHDT, CDR2 YYEEEE. Time point given: pretreatment peripheral blood. PCRs were each spiked with synthetic TCR analog templates. Profiled with immunoSEQ multiplex PCR; TCRdb holds only in-frame clones, not every one. The repertoire holds 45,000 to 70,000 clones, 65% to 90% seen once, with around 14% in the top ten. The chain links TRBV5-6 to TRBJ2-5, with D hard to call. Sequencing was performed on PBMCs, taken around atezolizumab (anti-PD-L1) treatment. The TCR was taken from a man between 65 and 85 years old with urothelial cancer. The CDR3 loop reads CASSFRLETQYF. CDR3 coding DNA: TGTGCCAGCAGCTTTCGTCTGGAGACCCAGTACTTC.